What follows are 10 T cell receptor beta chains derived from one specimen sequenced in a study of control samples from healthy donors and cancer patients. Clones were sequenced by immunoSEQ multiplex PCR, and TCRdb holds only the in-frame ones, with some missing. The table has approximately 150,000 clones, 89% seen once. The sequenced sample consisted of blood. The receptors here all came from a man aged 25-40 years in good health.

V is TRBV10-3 and J is TRBJ1-1; D may be TRBD1 (5 bases). The CDR3 sequence is 14 residues long. Deletions cut 3 bases from V and 3 bases from J, with 11 bases between. CDR1 is ENHRY, CDR2 SYGVKD, per germline. CDR3 bases: TGTGCCATCAGTGACGGAGGGGCAGACACTGAAGCTTTCTTT. Its translation: CAISDGGADTEAFF.

The chain links TRBV9 to TRBJ1-2, with 7 nucleotides matching TRBD1. V shed 3 bases and J 2 bases; nucleotides not matched to a gene: 4. Germline lookup yields CDR1 SGDLS and CDR2 YYNGEE. This CDR3 region has 14 residues. The CDR3 sequence is CASSENRGNYGYTF. DNA for the CDR3: TGTGCCAGCAGCGAGAACAGGGGAAACTATGGCTACACCTTC.

This clone was recorded a few times. V usage is TRBV29-1 and J usage is TRBJ2-2, with D unclear. Germline V gene lookup returns CDR1 SQVTM and CDR2 ANQGSEA. The CDR3 contains 11 residues. V lost 7 bases and J 2 bases, leaving 5 bases between the germline ends. CDR3 region: CSARNTGELFF. DNA of the CDR3: TGCAGCGCTCGAAACACCGGGGAGCTGTTTTTT.

This chain connects TRBV2 to TRBJ2-3; 8 bases fit TRBD2. This CDR3 has 16 residues. CDR1 and CDR2 (germline): SNHLY, FYNNEI. The junction had 12 bases not matched to a gene; V was cut back by 4 bases and J by 6 bases. The DNA of the CDR3 is TGTGCCAGCAGTGCGCGCCCCGGGGGGGCCGGGGATACGCAGTATTTT. Residues: CASSARPGGAGDTQYF.

The CDR3 here is CASSFKANTEAFF. The CDR3 nucleotides read TGTGCCAGCAGTTTCAAAGCGAACACTGAAGCTTTCTTT. The V gene is TRBV27, the J gene TRBJ1-1; D unresolved. The V gene lost 3 bases and the J gene lost 1 base, with 6 bases spanning the gap. The CDR3 contains 13 residues. Germline V gene lookup returns CDR1 MNHEY and CDR2 SMNVEV (reference sequence).

The CDR3 loop is CATSDSRLNEQFF. CDR3 nucleotide sequence: TGTGCCACCAGTGATTCCCGTCTCAATGAGCAGTTCTTC. The J gene is TRBJ2-1, the V gene TRBV24-1; unclear D gene. Looked up from germline, CDR1 is KGHDR and CDR2 is SFDVKD. Trimming pared 2 bases from V and 6 bases from J, leaving 7 bases between. This CDR3 spans 13 amino acids.

The chain recombines TRBV29-1 with TRBJ2-7; D ambiguous. The germline V gene encodes CDR1 SQVTM and CDR2 ANQGSEA. The CDR3 covers 11 residues. V dropped 5 bases and J dropped 3 bases, with 8 bases sitting between them. CDR3 region: CSVRQDYEQYF. In DNA, the CDR3 is TGCAGCGTTCGGCAGGACTACGAGCAGTACTTC.

The chain links TRBV6-5 to TRBJ1-2, with 7 bases fitting TRBD1. The germline V gene has CDR1 MNHEY and CDR2 SVGAGI. V lost 0 bases and J lost 8; bases outside the gene matches: 9. The CDR3 covers 15 residues. The CDR3 nucleotides read TGTGCCAGCAGTTACTCGGTCAAGGGGGCGGGAGGCTACACCTTC. Translated, it gives CASSYSVKGAGGYTF.

The chain is built from TRBV27 and TRBJ1-5, with TRBD1 matching 12 bases. V shed 5 bases, J shed 2 bases, and the junction held 10 bases outside the gene matches. The germline V gene encodes CDR1 MNHEY and CDR2 SMNVEV (reference sequence). CDR3 length equals 18 residues. The CDR3 sequence is CASSAGTGGDSGNQPQHF. DNA of the CDR3: TGTGCCAGCAGTGCGGGGACAGGGGGCGATTCGGGCAATCAGCCCCAGCATTTT.

This clone occurred once. This chain connects TRBV6-5 to TRBJ2-7; no reliable D call. The CDR3 loop spans 14 amino acids. Trimming shortened V by 6 bases and J by 3 bases, and 15 bases separated the two germline ends. Per germline, CDR1 MNHEY and CDR2 SVGAGI. In DNA, the CDR3 is TGTGCCAGCAGGGCTCGTGGGGATCTCTACGAGCAGTACTTC. The encoded protein is CASRARGDLYEQYF.